Each of the 9 T cell receptor beta chains below was sequenced from the same sample in a study of CD8 T cells in ankylosing spondylitis. One entry per CDR3 protein, called by TCRdb with MiXCR from the 5' RACE reads. The sample lists 380,000 or so distinct CDR3 sequences; 20% to 25% were seen once. Input material: blood, either unsorted or a sorted T cell fraction (not recorded which). The receptors stem from a male donor with ankylosing spondylitis or in good health (not recorded which).

This sequence joins TRBV3-1 and TRBJ2-5; no firm D call. Trimming cost V 2 bases and J 2 bases, with 12 bases left between them. The germline CDR1 and CDR2 sequences are LGHDT and YNNKEL (reference sequence). The CDR3 consists of 15 residues. The CDR3 bases are TGTGCCAGCAGCCAAACCTTGGGGTTGCAAGAGACCCAGTACTTC. Encoded protein: CASSQTLGLQETQYF.

CDR3 loop: CAWSTPTGPGGREQYF. Written as DNA, the CDR3 is TGTGCCTGGAGTACCCCAACGGGGCCCGGGGGTCGGGAGCAGTACTTC. The chain has TRBV30 and TRBJ2-7, with D possibly TRBD2 on 6 matching bases. Trimming left V 2 bases short and J 7 bases short, with 24 bases between. This CDR3 is built from 16 residues. In germline, CDR1 is GTSNPN, CDR2 SVGIG (reference sequence). Supplemented by reference TRBV30 and TRBJ2-7, the full variable domain reads SQTIHQWPATLVQPVGSPLSLECTVEGTSNPNLYWYRQAAGRGLQLLFYSVGIGQISSEVPQNLSASRPQDRQFILSSKKLLLSDSGFYLCAWSTPTGPGGREQYFGPGTRLTVT.

The gene calls are TRBV6-1 and TRBJ2-5, with a possible D match to TRBD1 (6 bases). Germline V gene sequence: CDR1 MNHNS, CDR2 SASEGT. V was shortened by 5 bases and J by 5 bases, with 12 bases between the two germline ends. The CDR3 is made up of 13 amino acids. The CDR3 region has the DNA TGTGCCAGCAGTCCACAGGGTTATGAGACCCAGTACTTC. It yields the protein CASSPQGYETQYF.

The rearrangement links TRBV20-1 to TRBJ2-7; 8 nucleotides line up with TRBD1. Germline V lookup: CDR1 DFQATT, CDR2 SNEGSKA (reference sequence). The length of the CDR3 is 15 residues. Losses at the gene ends were 5 bases for V and 6 bases for J; bases not matched to a gene: 15. CDR3 region: CSAQVPGQDIGEQYF. The CDR3 region has the DNA TGCAGTGCTCAGGTGCCGGGACAGGACATTGGCGAGCAGTACTTC.

Concerning this clonotype: A single base separates this from a much larger clone, so it may be a read error. This chain uses TRBV19 with TRBJ2-1, with a possible D match to TRBD2 (5 bases). Germline V CDR1 and CDR2: LNHDA, SQIVND (reference sequence). The CDR3 runs 15 residues. DNA of the CDR3: TGTGCCAGTAGTATGTCCCCGAACGACTACAGTGAGCAGTTCTTC. Translated: CASSMSPNDYSEQFF.

The V call is TRBV7-9, the J call TRBJ2-7; 8 positions match TRBD1. Trimming took 9 bases from V and 0 from J; bases not matched to a gene: 7. The germline CDR1 and CDR2 sequences are SEHNR and FQNEAQ (reference sequence). The CDR3 consists of 14 residues. In nucleotides, the CDR3 is TGTGCCAGAAGCCCCGGACAGGGCTCCTACGAGCAGTACTTC. It encodes CARSPGQGSYEQYF. The entire variable domain, with the rest obtained from reference TRBV7-9 and TRBJ2-7, is as follows: DTGVSQNPRHKITKRGQNVTFRCDPISEHNRLYWYRQTLGQGPEFLTYFQNEAQLEKSRLLSDRFSAERPKGSFSTLEIQRTEQGDSAMYLCARSPGQGSYEQYFGPGTRLTVT.

The rearrangement joins TRBV20-1 to TRBJ2-7; D unclear. The CDR3 extends over 16 amino acids. CDR1 is DFQATT, CDR2 SNEGSKA, per germline (reference sequence). V lost 2 bases and J lost 0, with 17 bases in between. In nucleotides, the CDR3 is TGCAGTGCTAGACCACTCCCGGCAGGAAGCTCCTACGAGCAGTACTTC. Amino acids: CSARPLPAGSSYEQYF.

This CDR3 reads CASSQDLGGLYNEQFF. The CDR3 DNA is TGTGCCAGCAGCCAAGATCTTGGGGGTCTTTACAATGAGCAGTTCTTC. The chain has TRBV3-1 and TRBJ2-1; D is possibly TRBD1 or TRBD2 (5 bases each). Germline CDR1 is LGHDT and CDR2 is YNNKEL (reference sequence). This CDR3 comprises 16 residues. V lost 0 bases and J 4 bases, leaving 13 bases between the germline ends.

This clonotype was counted a few times. V gene TRBV12-3 or TRBV12-4 combines with J gene TRBJ2-1; D is unresolved. This CDR3 has 13 residues. V lost 2 bases, J lost 7 bases, and 9 bases lay in between. CDR3: CASSLWIGNEQFF. The CDR3 DNA sequence: TGTGCCAGCAGTTTATGGATCGGTAATGAGCAGTTCTTC.